What follows describes a single T cell receptor beta chain. These data belong to a study of cytomegalovirus exposure and HLA in healthy donors. Both 60 Vbeta primers and 13 Jbeta primers went into the PCR. The table came from immunoSEQ multiplex PCR; TCRdb's copy has only in-frame clones and leaves some out. The sample includes some 130,000 clones, around 79% of them seen just once. The germline gives CDR1 SGHRS, CDR2 YFSETQ. This CDR3 has 14 amino acids. Trimming shortened V by 2 bases and J by 3 bases, and 9 bases separated the two germline ends. This clonotype was obtained from a man between 35 and 55 years old in good health and CMV-seropositive. What was sequenced was PBMCs. V gene TRBV5-1 combines with J gene TRBJ1-3, with unresolved D. CDR3 region: CASSLDTHGNTIYF. For the CDR3, the DNA is TGCGCCAGCAGCTTAGACACTCATGGAAACACCATATATTTT.